The 2 T cell receptor beta chains listed next were all sequenced from one sample in a study of blood T cell repertoires in COVID-19. The data were produced by immunoSEQ multiplex PCR, yet TCRdb's version contains in-frame clones alone and is incomplete. The table records 230,000 or so clones, about 88% of them present only once. Sequencing was performed on PBMCs or T cells enriched from blood (not recorded which). The origin of the receptors is a woman between 50 and 59 years old who had been exposed to COVID-19.

This chain uses TRBV9 with TRBJ1-2, with a tentative D call TRBD1 (5 bases). CDR1 SGDLS and CDR2 YYNGEE come from the germline V gene. This CDR3 has 17 residues. Trimming left V 4 bases short and J 1 base short, with 20 bases between. The CDR3 bases are TGTGCCAGCAGCCCCTCTAGGGGCACGGCGATTAACTATGGCTACACCTTC. Encoded protein: CASSPSRGTAINYGYTF.

The chain employs TRBV6-2 or TRBV6-3 and TRBJ1-1, with 7 bases lining up with TRBD1. The ends lost 3 bases at V and 2 bases at J; junction bases unmatched: 9. This CDR3 contains 16 residues. Germline-derived CDR1 and CDR2 are MNHEY and SVGEGT. The CDR3 is CASSYRGQGPNTEAFF. DNA of the CDR3: TGTGCCAGCAGTTATAGGGGGCAGGGACCAAACACTGAAGCTTTCTTT.